The 18 T cell receptor beta chains presented below share a single source sample, sequenced in a study of fetal regulatory T cell absence and autoimmunity. Measured with immunoSEQ multiplex PCR; TCRdb has only the in-frame clones, and not every one. The data hold 95,000 or so clones, with around 72% observed a single time. Sequencing was performed on pancreas tissue. Receptors were obtained from a male donor with IPEX syndrome.

The chain joins TRBV2 to TRBJ2-5; 9 nucleotides align to TRBD1. V was pared by 6 bases and J by 4 bases, with 3 bases of the junction left unmatched. Looked up from germline, CDR1 is SNHLY and CDR2 is FYNNEI. The CDR3 sequence is 13 residues long. The CDR3 is CASRGQGRETQYF. The CDR3 DNA reads as TGTGCCAGCAGAGGACAGGGGAGAGAGACCCAGTACTTC.

In DNA form, the CDR3 reads TGCGCCAGCAGCCAAGAGGCGATCTTGGGGGCCAAAAACATTCAGTACTTC. Amino acid sequence: CASSQEAILGAKNIQYF. V and J are TRBV4-3 and TRBJ2-4; D is ambiguous. V was pared by 0 bases and J by 1 base, with 13 bases between. The CDR3 extends over 17 amino acids. The germline CDR1 and CDR2 sequences are LGHNA and YSLEER.

The V and J genes are TRBV30 and TRBJ2-5; 11 bases are a match to TRBD1. This CDR3 has 15 residues. CDR1 is GTSNPN and CDR2 is SVGIG in the germline V gene (reference sequence). The trim removed 2 bases at V and 3 bases at J, leaving 5 bases unmatched. In nucleotides, the CDR3 is TGTGCCTGGAGTAGGGGGACAGGGGGGGAAGAGACCCAGTACTTC. Translation gives CAWSRGTGGEETQYF. Filled out from reference TRBV30 and TRBJ2-5, the complete variable domain reads SQTIHQWPATLVQPVGSPLSLECTVEGTSNPNLYWYRQAAGRGLQLLFYSVGIGQISSEVPQNLSASRPQDRQFILSSKKLLLSDSGFYLCAWSRGTGGEETQYFGPGTRLLVL.

J is TRBJ1-2 and V is TRBV25-1; D is perhaps TRBD1 (5 bases). V lost 3 bases and J lost 2, with 16 bases in between. Germline-derived CDR1 and CDR2 are MGHDK and SYGVNS. The CDR3 covers 16 residues. CDR3 nucleotide sequence: TGTGCCAGCAGTGACGTACGGTTTAGGGACAACTATGGCTACACCTTC. Protein: CASSDVRFRDNYGYTF.

This rearrangement joins TRBV11-2 to TRBJ1-3; D gene ambiguous. Trimming took 1 base from V and 0 from J, leaving 10 bases between them. Germline values: CDR1 SGHAT, CDR2 FQNNGV. This CDR3 comprises 16 residues. The CDR3 spells CASSLGAESSGNTIYF. The DNA for the CDR3 is TGTGCCAGCAGCTTAGGGGCTGAGAGCTCTGGAAACACCATATATTTT.

On this clone: The sample holds other DNA sequences that translate to the same CDR3. This chain uses TRBV6-5 with TRBJ2-7; weak D call: TRBD1 (5 bases). In germline, CDR1 is MNHEY, CDR2 SVGAGI. The CDR3 contains 13 residues. The ends were cut back, 5 bases at V and 2 bases at J, with 10 bases in the middle. CDR3 nucleotides: TGTGCCAGCAGTAGGGCAGGGACCTACGAGCAGTACTTC. The encoded protein is CASSRAGTYEQYF.

The CDR3 DNA is TGTGCCAGCAGCTTAGTGGGGGCGGGTAGCAATCAGCCCCAGCATTTT. It encodes CASSLVGAGSNQPQHF. The chain combines TRBV11-3 with TRBJ1-5; D is possibly TRBD1 (6 bases). Per germline, CDR1 SGHNT and CDR2 YENEEA. V lost 1 base, J lost 0 bases, and 10 bases lay in between. This CDR3 spans 16 amino acids.

V and J are TRBV25-1 and TRBJ2-3, with 8 bases lining up with TRBD1. Trimming at V came to 5 bases and at J to 0 bases, leaving 7 bases not matched to a gene. The germline gives CDR1 MGHDK, CDR2 SYGVNS. The CDR3 consists of 16 residues. The CDR3 sequence: CASSIYRGTSTDTQYF. DNA for the CDR3: TGTGCCAGCAGTATATACAGGGGGACTAGCACAGATACGCAGTATTTT.

This chain links TRBV27 with TRBJ1-1; 9 nucleotides agree with TRBD1. V trimming: 4 bases; J trimming: 5 bases; junction bases outside the gene matches: 5. This CDR3 comprises 14 residues. Germline V lookup: CDR1 MNHEY, CDR2 SMNVEV (reference sequence). This chain's CDR3 is CASSSGQGGTEAFF. CDR3 coding DNA: TGTGCCAGCAGTTCGGGACAGGGAGGGACTGAAGCTTTCTTT.

The chain recombines TRBV25-1 with TRBJ2-5, with D possibly called TRBD1 or TRBD2 (5 bases each). CDR1 MGHDK and CDR2 SYGVNS come from the germline V gene. V was trimmed by 6 bases and J by 10 bases, leaving 33 bases between them. This CDR3 region has 18 residues. The CDR3 coding sequence is TGTGCCAGCAGCCCCACCAGTATCCGGACTGAGGGGATTCGTGGCCAGTACTTC. It yields the protein CASSPTSIRTEGIRGQYF.

This clone was observed a few times. The chain has TRBV10-3 and TRBJ2-7; D is unresolved. V was pared by 4 bases and J by 0 bases, with 7 bases between. The germline V gene has CDR1 ENHRY and CDR2 SYGVKD. This CDR3 is built from 13 residues. The DNA for the CDR3 is TGTGCCATCAGTGGACAAAGCTCCTACGAGCAGTACTTC. The encoded protein is CAISGQSSYEQYF.

This sequence joins TRBV19 and TRBJ2-7, with D hard to call. This CDR3 contains 14 residues. V was clipped by 1 base and J by 0 bases, with 7 bases between them. CDR1 is LNHDA and CDR2 is SQIVND in the germline V gene (reference sequence). The CDR3 nucleotides read TGTGCCAGTAGTATAGTGGGCAGCTCCTACGAGCAGTACTTC. Protein: CASSIVGSSYEQYF.

This chain uses TRBV27 with TRBJ2-2; D remains ambiguous. Germline CDR1 reads MNHEY; CDR2 reads SMNVEV (reference sequence). This CDR3 has 17 residues. The germline V and J ends were trimmed by 6 bases and 3 bases, with 20 bases remaining between them. The CDR3 sequence: CASSQTYFPWYTGELFF. The CDR3 coding sequence is TGTGCCAGCAGCCAGACTTACTTTCCCTGGTACACCGGGGAGCTGTTTTTT.

This clone was seen once. The chain recombines TRBV5-1 with TRBJ2-7; 11 bases line up with TRBD1. The trim removed 3 bases at V and 4 bases at J, leaving 6 bases unmatched. The CDR3 loop spans 15 amino acids. The germline CDR1 and CDR2 sequences are SGHRS and YFSETQ. The CDR3 reads CASSSGDRGRYEQYF. The CDR3 nucleotides read TGCGCCAGCAGCTCGGGGGACAGGGGGAGGTACGAGCAGTACTTC.

This sequence joins TRBV30 and TRBJ2-3, with unresolved D. Between the trimmed V and J ends, which lost 2 bases and 0 bases, there was a span of 9 bases. CDR3 length: 14 amino acids. The germline CDR1 and CDR2 sequences are GTSNPN and SVGIG (reference sequence). The CDR3 DNA sequence: TGTGCCTGGAGTCTCGACCGGAGCACAGATACGCAGTATTTT. As protein: CAWSLDRSTDTQYF.

The V call is TRBV6-1, the J call TRBJ2-7; D could derive from TRBD1 or TRBD2 (7 bases each). Germline V gives CDR1 MNHNS, CDR2 SASEGT. The V end was cut by 7 bases, the J end by 7 bases, with 20 bases between. The CDR3 spans 14 residues. CDR3 region: CASTPKAQGGEQYF. The CDR3 coding sequence is TGTGCCAGCACCCCGAAGGCCCAGGGGGGGGAGCAGTACTTC.

The chain employs TRBV7-2 and TRBJ2-1; 9 positions match TRBD1. V was pared by 1 base and J by 3 bases, with 1 base of the junction left unmatched. The CDR3 has 15 residues. Looked up from germline, CDR1 is SGHTA and CDR2 is FQGNSA. In DNA form, the CDR3 reads TGTGCCAGCAGCTTAGACAGGGGGCGCTACAATGAGCAGTTCTTC. The encoded protein is CASSLDRGRYNEQFF.

This clone appeared once. The rearrangement links TRBV5-4 to TRBJ2-1; the D gene is possibly TRBD1 (6 bases). The V gene's germline CDR1 is SGHNT and CDR2 YYREEE (reference sequence). The CDR3 sequence is 16 residues long. The V and J ends lost 0 bases and 0 bases respectively, with 10 bases between them. CDR3 amino acids: CASSLGTVDSYNEQFF. Written as DNA, the CDR3 is TGTGCCAGCAGCTTGGGGACAGTTGACTCCTACAATGAGCAGTTCTTC.